This T cell receptor (beta chain) came from a study of monozygotic twins with inflammatory bowel disease. Template-switch reactions added UMIs with a 6-nucleotide sample barcode. TCRdb derives one entry per CDR3 protein from the 5' RACE reads, leaving out DNA. The specimen's table records 200,000 to 250,000 distinct CDR3 sequences. The CDR3 spans 19 residues. The germline CDR1 and CDR2 sequences are PRHDT and FYEKMQ (reference sequence). This chain links TRBV13 with TRBJ1-6; TCRdb names TRBD1, which stays unverified in the absence of DNA. Sequences were obtained from blood. This sequence originates from a human donor with ulcerative colitis or Crohn's disease, or a healthy co-twin of an affected twin (not recorded which). The CDR3 protein is CASSLQQGASSSYNSPLHF.